These 15 T cell receptor beta chains came from one sample sequenced in a study of identifying expanded T cells in peripheral blood. Clones were sequenced by immunoSEQ multiplex PCR, and TCRdb holds only the in-frame ones, with some missing. This sample yields 100,000 to 150,000 clones, of which about 88% are seen a single time; about 8% belongs to the top ten. Sequencing was carried out using blood. The receptors derive from a person aged 18 to 75 in good health.

The chain joins TRBV27 to TRBJ2-3, with 10 nucleotides matching TRBD1. The germline V gene encodes CDR1 MNHEY and CDR2 SMNVEV (reference sequence). With 5 bases clipped from V and 3 bases from J, the junction kept 5 bases outside the gene matches. The CDR3 runs 15 residues. The CDR3 is CASSSPGQGTDTQYF. Written as DNA, the CDR3 is TGTGCCAGCAGTAGCCCGGGACAGGGGACAGATACGCAGTATTTT.

The chain couples TRBV6-6 to TRBJ1-5; TRBD1 matches at 8 bases. CDR3 size: 14 residues. The germline V gene encodes CDR1 MNHNY and CDR2 SVGAGI (reference sequence). V gave up 2 bases and J gave up 6 bases; unmatched junction bases: 3. The CDR3, as DNA: TGTGCCAGCAGTTACCAACAGGGGGGTCAGCCCCAGCATTTT. Its protein is CASSYQQGGQPQHF.

The rearrangement uses TRBV25-1 and TRBJ1-4; perhaps TRBD1 as D (5 bases). The CDR3 runs 15 residues. V was clipped by 3 bases and J by 3 bases, with 11 bases between them. The V gene's germline CDR1 is MGHDK and CDR2 SYGVNS. CDR3 sequence reads: CASSDPQGPNEKLFF. The CDR3 bases are TGTGCCAGCAGTGACCCCCAGGGTCCTAATGAAAAACTGTTTTTT.

The chain has TRBV7-9 and TRBJ1-1; D not resolved. The V end lost 5 bases, the J end lost 1 base, and 8 bases lay between the germline ends. This CDR3 region has 13 residues. Germline CDR1 is SEHNR and CDR2 is FQNEAQ (reference sequence). The CDR3 is CASSRVPNTEAFF. CDR3 DNA: TGTGCCAGCAGCAGGGTCCCGAACACTGAAGCTTTCTTT. The entire variable domain, with the rest obtained from reference TRBV7-9 and TRBJ1-1, is as follows: DTGVSQNPRHKITKRGQNVTFRCDPISEHNRLYWYRQTLGQGPEFLTYFQNEAQLEKSRLLSDRFSAERPKGSFSTLEIQRTEQGDSAMYLCASSRVPNTEAFFGQGTRLTVV.

The chain uses TRBV5-1 and TRBJ2-3, with D perhaps matching TRBD2 (5 bases). Germline CDR1 reads SGHRS; CDR2 reads YFSETQ. Deletions cut 4 bases from V and 4 bases from J, with 7 bases between. This CDR3 is built from 12 residues. CDR3 DNA: TGCGCCAGCAGCCTTAGCGCAGATACGCAGTATTTT. This gives the protein CASSLSADTQYF.

This sequence joins TRBV5-6 and TRBJ1-5, with D possibly matching TRBD1 (5 bases). V shed 0 bases and J shed 2 bases, with 12 bases lying between them. The CDR3 runs 16 residues. The germline gives CDR1 SGHDT, CDR2 YYEEEE. CDR3 DNA sequence: TGTGCCAGCAGCTTGGTGGGGGGGTCCGGCAATCAGCCCCAGCATTTT. As protein: CASSLVGGSGNQPQHF. Full variable domain (remainder filled in from reference TRBV5-6 and TRBJ1-5): DAGVTQSPTHLIKTRGQQVTLRCSPKSGHDTVSWYQQALGQGPQFIFQYYEEEERQRGNFPDRFSGHQFPNYSSELNVNALLLGDSALYLCASSLVGGSGNQPQHFGDGTRLSIL.

The genes are TRBV7-9 and TRBJ1-2; no firm D call. CDR1 and CDR2 (germline): SEHNR, FQNEAQ (reference sequence). V was pared by 2 bases and J by 6 bases, with 10 bases between. The CDR3 length is 13 residues. Here the CDR3 reads CASSLSQMDGYTF. The CDR3 nucleotides are TGTGCCAGCAGCTTAAGTCAGATGGATGGCTACACCTTC.

This clone was seen once. This chain connects TRBV28 to TRBJ2-1; 12 bases fit TRBD2. Trimming took 10 bases from V and 7 from J; bases not matched to a gene: 14. The CDR3 covers 16 residues. CDR1 is MDHEN, CDR2 SYDVKM, per germline. DNA for the CDR3: TGTGCCACCGACGGCGTAGCTAGCGGGAGGGTAAATGAGCAGTTCTTC. The encoded protein is CATDGVASGRVNEQFF.

The chain couples TRBV5-6 to TRBJ2-3; weak D call: TRBD1 (5 bases). This CDR3 region has 18 residues. Germline V lookup: CDR1 SGHDT, CDR2 YYEEEE. Trimming removed 0 bases at V and 1 base at J, with 18 bases between. The CDR3 region has the DNA TGTGCCAGCAGCTTGGCCAAAGGACACATGTTGCGCACAGATACGCAGTATTTT. It is translated as CASSLAKGHMLRTDTQYF.

The chain has TRBV5-1 and TRBJ2-3; 7 bases are shared with TRBD1. The CDR3 covers 16 residues. The V segment lost 3 bases and the J segment 4 bases; nucleotides outside the gene matches: 11. CDR1 is SGHRS, CDR2 YFSETQ, per germline. CDR3 DNA: TGCGCCAGCAGCTCGGTCGTAGGGGGCAATGCAGATACGCAGTATTTT. Amino acids: CASSSVVGGNADTQYF.

The rearrangement joins TRBV7-2 to TRBJ2-7; 9 bases are a match to TRBD2. The J segment lost 5 bases and the V segment lost 2 bases, leaving 13 bases of the junction unmatched. Germline assignment: CDR1 SGHTA and CDR2 FQGNSA. The CDR3 consists of 17 residues. The CDR3 sequence: CASSLNPFGGRADEQYF. CDR3 coding DNA: TGTGCCAGCAGCTTAAATCCGTTTGGCGGGAGGGCCGACGAGCAGTACTTC.

This clone was seen a single time. V is TRBV5-1 and J is TRBJ2-2; 10 nucleotides agree with TRBD2. Trimming removed 0 bases from V and 4 bases from J; junction bases left unmatched: 3. This CDR3 contains 16 residues. Germline V lookup: CDR1 SGHRS, CDR2 YFSETQ. The CDR3 DNA reads TGCGCCAGCAGCTTGGCTCTAGCGGGGGCCACCGGGGAGCTGTTTTTT. This sequence encodes CASSLALAGATGELFF. Full variable domain (remainder filled in from reference TRBV5-1 and TRBJ2-2): KAGVTQTPRYLIKTRGQQVTLSCSPISGHRSVSWYQQTPGQGLQFLFEYFSETQRNKGNFPGRFSGRQFSNSRSEMNVSTLELGDSALYLCASSLALAGATGELFFGEGSRLTVL.

This clone was picked up a small number of times. The CDR3 loop reads CASSPQRVMNTEAFF. CDR3 DNA: TGTGCCAGCTCACCGCAGCGGGTCATGAACACTGAAGCTTTCTTT. This chain uses TRBV18 with TRBJ1-1, with D unclear. CDR1 is KGHSH, CDR2 LQKENI, per germline. The CDR3 length is 15 residues. Trimming shortened V by 3 bases and J by 0 bases, and 11 bases separated the two germline ends.

Written as DNA, the CDR3 is TGCGCCAGCAGCTCCGGGGACCGAACTGAAGCTTTCTTT. It specifies CASSSGDRTEAFF. V is TRBV5-1 and J is TRBJ1-1, with D perhaps matching TRBD1 (5 bases). V dropped 3 bases and J dropped 5 bases, with 11 bases sitting between them. CDR3 length: 13 residues. The germline V gene has CDR1 SGHRS and CDR2 YFSETQ.

This chain joins TRBV30 and TRBJ1-3; D gene ambiguous. Trimming pared 0 bases from V and 2 bases from J, leaving 11 bases between. Per germline, CDR1 GTSNPN and CDR2 SVGIG (reference sequence). The CDR3 has 15 residues. CDR3 sequence (DNA): TGTGCCTGGAGTGTACTAGGCCGGCCTGGAAACACCATATATTTT. Translating it yields CAWSVLGRPGNTIYF.